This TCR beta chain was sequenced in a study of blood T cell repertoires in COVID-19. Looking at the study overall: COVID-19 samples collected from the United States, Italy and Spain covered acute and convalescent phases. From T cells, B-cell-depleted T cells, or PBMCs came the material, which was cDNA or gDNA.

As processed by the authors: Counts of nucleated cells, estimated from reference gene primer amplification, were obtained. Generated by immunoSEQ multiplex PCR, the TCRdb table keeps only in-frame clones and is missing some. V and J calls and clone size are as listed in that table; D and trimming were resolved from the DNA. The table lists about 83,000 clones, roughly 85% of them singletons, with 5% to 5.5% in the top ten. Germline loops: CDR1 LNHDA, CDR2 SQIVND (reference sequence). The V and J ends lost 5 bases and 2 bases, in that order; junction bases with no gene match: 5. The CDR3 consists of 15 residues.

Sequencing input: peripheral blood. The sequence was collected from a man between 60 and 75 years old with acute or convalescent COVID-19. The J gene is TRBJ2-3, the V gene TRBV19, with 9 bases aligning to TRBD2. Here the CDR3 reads CASSFLAGHTDTQYF. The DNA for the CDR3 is TGTGCCAGTAGTTTCCTAGCGGGGCACACAGATACGCAGTATTTT. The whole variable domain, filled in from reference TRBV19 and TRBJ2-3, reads DGGITQSPKYLFRKEGQNVTLSCEQNLNHDAMYWYRQDPGQGLRLIYYSQIVNDFQKGDIAEGYSVSREKKESFPLTVTSAQKNPTAFYLCASSFLAGHTDTQYFGPGTRLTVL.